These 15 T cell receptor beta chains were sequenced from one sample in a study of PD-1 blockade in mismatch repair-deficient tumors. Time point given: identical roughly eleven-day culture without peptide (control). Only in-frame clones appear in the TCRdb table, and some are missing; sequencing was by immunoSEQ multiplex PCR. The sample has around 13,000 clones, approximately 84% seen once. These receptors have no identified antigens. Source: cells cultured in vitro, taken from a patient treated with pembrolizumab. The receptor set was obtained from an adult with mismatch repair-deficient cancer.

As DNA, the CDR3 is TGTGCCAGCAGCCCGACTAGCGGGAGCTCCTACGAGCAGTACTTC. Its translation: CASSPTSGSSYEQYF. The chain joins TRBV7-3 to TRBJ2-7; TRBD2 aligns across 12 bases. After removal of 5 bases from V and 0 bases from J, the junction contained 2 bases not matched to a gene. Germline V lookup: CDR1 SGHTA, CDR2 FQGTGA. The CDR3 sequence is 15 residues long.

J is TRBJ1-5 and V is TRBV28; unclear D gene. This CDR3 is 14 amino acids long. Trimming cost V 2 bases and J 3 bases, with 8 bases left between them. Germline CDR1 MDHEN, CDR2 SYDVKM. The CDR3 nucleotides read TGTGCCAGCAGTTTAATAGATATCAATCAGCCCCAGCATTTT. It specifies CASSLIDINQPQHF.

In this sample, this clone turned up a few times. V is TRBV4-1 and J is TRBJ2-1, with TRBD2 matching 9 bases. CDR1 is MGHRA and CDR2 is YSYEKL in the germline V gene. Trimming removed 1 base from V and 6 bases from J; junction bases left unmatched: 7. CDR3 length: 16 amino acids. The CDR3 loop reads CASSQGRIAGANEQFF. The CDR3 nucleotides read TGCGCCAGCAGCCAAGGCAGGATAGCGGGAGCCAATGAGCAGTTCTTC.

The J gene is TRBJ1-5, the V gene TRBV18; TRBD1 is a possible D gene (5 bases). The CDR3 is 14 residues long. Trimming shortened V by 6 bases and J by 2 bases, and 11 bases separated the two germline ends. CDR1 KGHSH and CDR2 LQKENI come from the germline V gene. The CDR3 DNA reads as TGTGCCAGCTCGGAAGGAGGGGGCAATCAGCCCCAGCATTTT. It encodes CASSEGGGNQPQHF. Together with reference TRBV18 and TRBJ1-5, the CDR3 gives the full variable domain: NAGVMQNPRHLVRRRGQEARLRCSPMKGHSHVYWYRQLPEEGLKFMVYLQKENIIDESGMPKERFSAEFPKEGPSILRIQQVVRGDSAAYFCASSEGGGNQPQHFGDGTRLSIL.

The chain joins TRBV15 to TRBJ2-2; weak D call: TRBD2 (5 bases). CDR3 length: 16 amino acids. Germline V gene data show CDR1 as LNHNV and CDR2 as YYDKDF (reference sequence). The germline V and J ends were trimmed by 3 bases and 6 bases, with 17 bases remaining between them. CDR3 loop: CATSSRLVSEAGELFF. CDR3 nucleotide sequence: TGTGCCACCAGCAGCCGCCTAGTTAGCGAGGCCGGGGAGCTGTTTTTT.

The V call is TRBV28, the J call TRBJ1-2; a possible D gene is TRBD1 (6 bases). The length of the CDR3 is 15 residues. Trimming took 1 base from V and 4 from J, leaving 13 bases between them. CDR1 is MDHEN, CDR2 SYDVKM, per germline. CDR3 loop: CASSLSPGARYGYTF. CDR3 bases: TGTGCCAGCAGTTTATCCCCGGGGGCTCGCTATGGCTACACCTTC.

The V call is TRBV6-1, the J call TRBJ2-1; D unresolved. V was shortened by 1 base and J by 4 bases, with 11 bases between the two germline ends. The CDR3 consists of 15 residues. The V gene's germline CDR1 is MNHNS and CDR2 SASEGT. CDR3 loop: CASSEGAGAYNEQFF. DNA for the CDR3: TGTGCCAGCAGTGAAGGGGCAGGCGCTTACAATGAGCAGTTCTTC.

V is TRBV28 and J is TRBJ2-1; D remains unclear. With 1 base removed from V and 4 bases from J, the gap between germline ends came to 5 bases. The CDR3 is 13 amino acids. CDR1 MDHEN and CDR2 SYDVKM come from the germline V gene. The CDR3 here is CASSLSRYNEQFF. DNA of the CDR3: TGTGCCAGCAGTTTATCGCGGTACAATGAGCAGTTCTTC.

The rearrangement joins TRBV7-9 to TRBJ1-5; TRBD1 aligns across 10 bases. The CDR3 runs 15 residues. V was clipped by 5 bases and J by 6 bases; unmatched bases: 7. Germline CDR1 is SEHNR and CDR2 is FQNEAQ (reference sequence). The CDR3 DNA reads as TGTGCCAGCAGCCCCCAGGGACAGGGGATTCAGCCCCAGCATTTT. It codes for CASSPQGQGIQPQHF.

The chain joins TRBV27 to TRBJ1-1; 7 nucleotides match TRBD1. Germline CDR1 MNHEY, CDR2 SMNVEV (reference sequence). The CDR3 has 14 residues. Germline trimming cut 6 bases from V and 8 bases from J; bases unmatched to any gene: 12. The CDR3: CASRDTGALREAFF. The CDR3 DNA is TGTGCCAGCAGGGATACAGGGGCTCTCCGGGAAGCTTTCTTT.

The genes are TRBV30 and TRBJ2-2; D perhaps matches TRBD1 (5 bases). This CDR3 has 15 residues. Trimming stripped 3 bases from V and 4 bases from J, with 15 bases between. The germline gives CDR1 GTSNPN, CDR2 SVGIG (reference sequence). The CDR3 nucleotides read TGTGCCTGGAGCGACAGTCCGACACCCACCGGGGAGCTGTTTTTT. Translating gives CAWSDSPTPTGELFF. Drawing the rest from reference TRBV30 and TRBJ2-2, the complete variable domain is SQTIHQWPATLVQPVGSPLSLECTVEGTSNPNLYWYRQAAGRGLQLLFYSVGIGQISSEVPQNLSASRPQDRQFILSSKKLLLSDSGFYLCAWSDSPTPTGELFFGEGSRLTVL.

The chain links TRBV11-3 to TRBJ2-3; 9 bases are shared with TRBD2. Germline CDR1 reads SGHNT; CDR2 reads YENEEA. V lost 4 bases to trimming and J lost 9 bases; unmatched junction nucleotides: 8. This CDR3 contains 14 residues. The CDR3 sequence is CASSSAGGQITQYF. DNA of the CDR3: TGTGCCAGCAGCTCAGCGGGAGGTCAGATAACGCAGTATTTT.

This clone showed up just a few times. J is TRBJ2-7 and V is TRBV27; no clear D gene. There are 13 residues in the CDR3. V lost 2 bases and J 3 bases, leaving 8 bases between the germline ends. Germline V gene data show CDR1 as MNHEY and CDR2 as SMNVEV (reference sequence). CDR3 in amino acids: CASSLKPIYEQYF. CDR3 coding DNA: TGTGCCAGCAGTTTAAAACCGATCTACGAGCAGTACTTC.

The chain is built from TRBV6-1 and TRBJ2-7, with TRBD1 identical over 12 bases. V gave up 9 bases and J gave up 6 bases; unmatched junction bases: 9. The CDR3 has 14 residues. Germline assignment: CDR1 MNHNS and CDR2 SASEGT. CDR3 region: CASKPGQGAREQYF. Here the CDR3 DNA reads TGTGCCAGTAAGCCGGGACAGGGGGCTCGCGAGCAGTACTTC.

The chain joins TRBV7-8 to TRBJ1-1, with D uncertain. V lost 2 bases and J 1 base, leaving 5 bases between the germline ends. CDR1 is SGHVS and CDR2 is FQNEAQ in the germline V gene. CDR3 size: 13 residues. The CDR3 DNA sequence: TGTGCCAGCAGCTTATTCGGGAACACTGAAGCTTTCTTT. This codes for CASSLFGNTEAFF.